This T cell receptor beta chain was found in a study of molecular identifiers for immune sequencing clone quantification. Germline CDR1 and CDR2: LNHDA and SQIVND (reference sequence). The CDR3 is 15 amino acids. J lost 0 bases, V lost 9 bases, and 5 bases had no gene match. Each CDR3 protein gets one entry after TCRdb re-called the PCR reads with MiXCR. Of about 640,000 distinct CDR3 sequences listed, 15% to 20% were seen once; the top ten hold 0.75% to 0.95%. This clonotype came up a few times. The source material was naive CD8+ T cells from blood, with Jurkat cell RNA spiked in. Regarding subset: FACS-sorted CD8+CD4-CCR7+CD45RA+ naive T cells. This chain uses TRBV19 with TRBJ2-4; 10 positions match TRBD1. The source of this sequence is a human donor in good health. Some libraries in this study had Jurkat cell RNA spiked in. CDR3 DNA sequence: TGTGCCAGCGGACAGGGGGGTTCAGCCAAAAACATTCAGTACTTC. Protein sequence: CASGQGGSAKNIQYF.